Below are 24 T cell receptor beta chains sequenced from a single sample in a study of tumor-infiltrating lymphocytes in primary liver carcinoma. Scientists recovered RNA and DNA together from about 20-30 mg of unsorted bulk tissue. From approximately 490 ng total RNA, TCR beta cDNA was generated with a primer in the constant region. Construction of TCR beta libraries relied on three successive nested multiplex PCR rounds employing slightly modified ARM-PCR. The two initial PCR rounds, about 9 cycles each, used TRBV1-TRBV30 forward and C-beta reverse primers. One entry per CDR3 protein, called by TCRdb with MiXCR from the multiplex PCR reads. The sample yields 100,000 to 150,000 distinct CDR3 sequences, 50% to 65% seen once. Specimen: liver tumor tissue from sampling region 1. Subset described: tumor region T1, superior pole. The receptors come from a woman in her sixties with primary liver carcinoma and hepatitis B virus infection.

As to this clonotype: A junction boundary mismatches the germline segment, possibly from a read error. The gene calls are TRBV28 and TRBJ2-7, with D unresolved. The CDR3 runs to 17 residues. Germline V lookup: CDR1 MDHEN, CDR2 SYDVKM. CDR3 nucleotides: TGTGCCAGCAGTTTAATGGGTGTCACAAGGATTTCCTACAAGCAGTACTTC. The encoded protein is CASSLMGVTRISYKQYF.

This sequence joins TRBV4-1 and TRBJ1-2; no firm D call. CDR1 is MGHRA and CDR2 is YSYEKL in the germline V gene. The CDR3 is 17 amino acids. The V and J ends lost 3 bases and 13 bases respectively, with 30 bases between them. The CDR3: CASSQLRLVLVVWSCTF. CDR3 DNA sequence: TGCGCCAGCAGCCAGTTGCGGTTGGTCCTAGTCGTGTGGAGCTGCACCTTC.

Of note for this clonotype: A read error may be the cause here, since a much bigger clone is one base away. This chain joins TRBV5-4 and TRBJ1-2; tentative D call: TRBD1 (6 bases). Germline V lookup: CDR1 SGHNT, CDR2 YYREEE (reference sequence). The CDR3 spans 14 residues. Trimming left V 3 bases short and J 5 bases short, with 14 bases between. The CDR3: CASSSGGLEYGYTF. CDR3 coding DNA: TGTGCCAGCAGCTCGGGGGGGCTGGAGTATGGCTACACCTTC.

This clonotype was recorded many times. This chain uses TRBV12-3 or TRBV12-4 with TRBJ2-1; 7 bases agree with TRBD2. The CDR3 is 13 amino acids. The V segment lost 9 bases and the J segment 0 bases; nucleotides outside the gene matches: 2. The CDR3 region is CASGGGSYNEQFF. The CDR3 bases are TGTGCCAGTGGGGGGGGCTCCTACAATGAGCAGTTCTTC.

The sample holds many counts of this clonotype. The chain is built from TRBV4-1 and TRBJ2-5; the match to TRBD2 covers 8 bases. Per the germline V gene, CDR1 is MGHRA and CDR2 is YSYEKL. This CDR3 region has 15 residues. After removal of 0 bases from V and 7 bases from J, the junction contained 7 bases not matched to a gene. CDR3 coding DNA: TGCGCCAGCAGCCAAGATACGGGAGGGATTGGGACCCAGTACTTC. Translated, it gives CASSQDTGGIGTQYF.

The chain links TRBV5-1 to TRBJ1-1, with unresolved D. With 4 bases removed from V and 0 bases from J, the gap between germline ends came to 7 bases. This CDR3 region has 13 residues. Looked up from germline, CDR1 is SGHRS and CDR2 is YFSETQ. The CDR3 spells CASSMVMNTEAFF. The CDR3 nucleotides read TGCGCCAGCAGCATGGTCATGAACACTGAAGCTTTCTTT.

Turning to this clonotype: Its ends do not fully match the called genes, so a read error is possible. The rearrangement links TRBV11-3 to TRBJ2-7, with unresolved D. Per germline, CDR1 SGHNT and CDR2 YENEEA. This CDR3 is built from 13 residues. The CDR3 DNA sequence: TGTGCCAGCAGCTTAGTCAAAGGCTACGAGAAGTACTTC. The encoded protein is CASSLVKGYEKYF.

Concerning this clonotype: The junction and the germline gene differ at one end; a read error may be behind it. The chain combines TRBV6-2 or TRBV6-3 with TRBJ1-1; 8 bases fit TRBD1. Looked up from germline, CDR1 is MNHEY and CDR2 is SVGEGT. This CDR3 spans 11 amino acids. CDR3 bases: TGTACCAGCGGGGGACAGGCCGAAACTTTCTTT. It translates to CTSGGQAETFF.

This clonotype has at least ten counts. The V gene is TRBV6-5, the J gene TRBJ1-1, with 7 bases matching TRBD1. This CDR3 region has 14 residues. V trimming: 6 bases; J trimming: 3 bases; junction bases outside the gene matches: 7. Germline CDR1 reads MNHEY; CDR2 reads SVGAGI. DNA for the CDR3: TGTGCCAGCAGGACGACAGGGTGGGACACTGAAGCTTTCTTT. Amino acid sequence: CASRTTGWDTEAFF.

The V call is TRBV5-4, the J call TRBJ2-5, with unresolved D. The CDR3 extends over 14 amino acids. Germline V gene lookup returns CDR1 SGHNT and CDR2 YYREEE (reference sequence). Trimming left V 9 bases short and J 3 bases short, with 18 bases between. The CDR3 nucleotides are TGTGCCACCTCGCCAAAAGCCCTAAAAGAGACCCAGTACTTC. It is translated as CATSPKALKETQYF.

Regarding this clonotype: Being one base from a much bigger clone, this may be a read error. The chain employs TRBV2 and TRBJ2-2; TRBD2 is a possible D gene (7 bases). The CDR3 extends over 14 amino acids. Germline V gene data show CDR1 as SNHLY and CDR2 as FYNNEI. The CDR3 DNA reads TGTGCCAGCTTGAACAGGGAGGGAGTCGGGAAGCTGTTTTTT. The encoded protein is CASLNREGVGKLFF.

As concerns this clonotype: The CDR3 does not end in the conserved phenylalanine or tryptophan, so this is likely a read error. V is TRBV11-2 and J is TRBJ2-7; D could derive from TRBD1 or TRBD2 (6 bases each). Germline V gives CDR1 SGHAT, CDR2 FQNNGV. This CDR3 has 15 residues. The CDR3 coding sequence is TGCGCCAGCAGCCAAGATGGTGGGGGGCGCGACGAGCAGTACCTC. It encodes CASSQDGGGRDEQYL.

The CDR3 region has the DNA TGTGCCAGCAGCACCCTGACTAGTCTCTTCCCTGGTGAGCAGTTCTTC. As protein: CASSTLTSLFPGEQFF. The rearrangement links TRBV12-3 or TRBV12-4 to TRBJ2-1; weak D call: TRBD2 (6 bases). V shed 6 bases and J shed 9 bases, with 24 bases lying between them. This CDR3 comprises 16 residues.

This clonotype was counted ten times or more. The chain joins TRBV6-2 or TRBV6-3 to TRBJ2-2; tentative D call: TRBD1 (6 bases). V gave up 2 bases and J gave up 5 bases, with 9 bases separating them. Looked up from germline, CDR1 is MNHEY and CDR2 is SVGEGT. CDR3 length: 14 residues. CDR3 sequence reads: CASSYGGQTGELFF. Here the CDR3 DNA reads TGTGCCAGCAGTTACGGCGGACAGACCGGGGAGCTGTTTTTT.

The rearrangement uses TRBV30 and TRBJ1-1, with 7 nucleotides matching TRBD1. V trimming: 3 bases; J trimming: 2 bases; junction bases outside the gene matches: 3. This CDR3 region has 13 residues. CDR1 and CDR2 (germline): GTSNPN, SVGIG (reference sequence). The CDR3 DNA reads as TGTGCCTGGAGGTACAGGGGTAACACTGAAGCTTTCTTT. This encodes CAWRYRGNTEAFF.

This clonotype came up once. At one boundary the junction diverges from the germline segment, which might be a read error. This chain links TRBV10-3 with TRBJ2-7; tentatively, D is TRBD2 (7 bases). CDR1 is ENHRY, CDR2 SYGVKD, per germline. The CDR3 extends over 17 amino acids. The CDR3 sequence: CAVSDGLGRGANYEQYF. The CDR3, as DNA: TGTGCCGTCAGTGATGGCCTGGGACGGGGGGCCAACTACGAGCAGTACTTC.

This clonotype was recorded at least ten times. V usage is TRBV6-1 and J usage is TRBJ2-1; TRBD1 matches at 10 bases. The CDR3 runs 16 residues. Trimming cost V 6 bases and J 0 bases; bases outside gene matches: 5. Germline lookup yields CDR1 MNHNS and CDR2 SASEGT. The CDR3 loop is CASRGQGRDSYNEQFF. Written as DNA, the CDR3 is TGTGCCAGCAGGGGACAGGGGAGGGACTCCTACAATGAGCAGTTCTTC.

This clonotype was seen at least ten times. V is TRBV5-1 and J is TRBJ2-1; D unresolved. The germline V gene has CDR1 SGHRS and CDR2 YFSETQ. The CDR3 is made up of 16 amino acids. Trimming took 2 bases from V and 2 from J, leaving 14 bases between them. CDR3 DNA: TGCGCCAGCAGCTTCCTCGGTACAGTCGCCTACAATGAGCAGTTCTTC. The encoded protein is CASSFLGTVAYNEQFF.

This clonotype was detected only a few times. The CDR3 protein is CASSVGLALVPLHTGELFF. CDR3 nucleotides: TGTGCCAGCAGCGTTGGACTAGCACTAGTCCCCCTTCACACCGGGGAGCTGTTTTTT. This chain joins TRBV7-9 and TRBJ2-2, with 8 bases fitting TRBD2. The CDR3 length is 19 residues. Germline assignment: CDR1 SEHNR and CDR2 FQNEAQ (reference sequence). V dropped 5 bases and J dropped 3; count of bases not matched to a gene: 17.

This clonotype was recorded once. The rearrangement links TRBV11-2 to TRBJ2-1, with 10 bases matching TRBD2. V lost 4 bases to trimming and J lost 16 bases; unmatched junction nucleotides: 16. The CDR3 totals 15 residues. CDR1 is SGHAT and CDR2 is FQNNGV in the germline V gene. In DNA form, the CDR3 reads TGTGCCAGCAGCTCAGGACTAGCGGTCTACAATGAGAACTTCTTC. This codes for CASSSGLAVYNENFF.

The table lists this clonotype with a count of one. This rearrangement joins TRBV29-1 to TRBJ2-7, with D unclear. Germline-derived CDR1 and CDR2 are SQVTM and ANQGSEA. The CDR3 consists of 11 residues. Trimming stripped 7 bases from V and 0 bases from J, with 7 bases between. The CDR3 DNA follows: TGCAGCGACGCCGGCTCCTACGAGCAGTACTTC. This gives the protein CSDAGSYEQYF.

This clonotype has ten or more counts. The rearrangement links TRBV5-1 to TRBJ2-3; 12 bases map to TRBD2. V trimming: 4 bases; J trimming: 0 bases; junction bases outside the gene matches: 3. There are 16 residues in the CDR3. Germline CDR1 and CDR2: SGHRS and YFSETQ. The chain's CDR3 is CASSTGTSGSTDTQYF. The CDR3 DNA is TGCGCCAGCAGCACCGGGACTAGCGGGAGCACAGATACGCAGTATTTT.

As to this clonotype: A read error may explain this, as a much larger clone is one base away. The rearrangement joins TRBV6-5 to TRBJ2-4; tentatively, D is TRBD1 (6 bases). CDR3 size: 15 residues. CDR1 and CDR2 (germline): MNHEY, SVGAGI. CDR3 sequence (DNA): TGTACCAGCAGCCGGGACAATCGGGGCTTTGACATTCAGTACTTC. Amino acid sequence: CTSSRDNRGFDIQYF.

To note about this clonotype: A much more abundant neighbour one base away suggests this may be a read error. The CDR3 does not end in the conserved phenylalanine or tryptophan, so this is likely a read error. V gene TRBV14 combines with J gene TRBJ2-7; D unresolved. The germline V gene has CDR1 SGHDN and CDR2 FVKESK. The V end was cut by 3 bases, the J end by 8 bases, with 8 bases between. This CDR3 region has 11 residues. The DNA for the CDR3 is TGTGCCAGCAGCCAGGTACAGAAGCAGTACTCC. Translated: CASSQVQKQYS.